Below are 15 T cell receptor beta chains sequenced from a single sample in a study of cytomegalovirus exposure and HLA in healthy donors. The PCR ran on 60 Vbeta and 13 Jbeta primers. Sequencing used immunoSEQ multiplex PCR; TCRdb keeps in-frame clones, though not all of them. The sample has approximately 160,000 clones; 75% are singletons. The sequenced sample was PBMCs. All receptors derive from a man aged 18 to 29 in good health and CMV-seronegative.

The genes are TRBV7-2 and TRBJ2-3; the match to TRBD2 covers 15 bases. This CDR3 contains 16 residues. J lost 3 bases, V lost 4 bases, and 2 bases had no gene match. Germline V gene lookup returns CDR1 SGHTA and CDR2 FQGNSA. The DNA for the CDR3 is TGTGCCAGCAGCTGGGGGACTAGCGGGGGGACAGATACGCAGTATTTT. This gives the protein CASSWGTSGGTDTQYF.

This chain joins TRBV6-1 and TRBJ2-5; 7 nucleotides align to TRBD2. The CDR3 covers 12 residues. V was pared by 6 bases and J by 3 bases, with 1 base of the junction left unmatched. Per the germline V gene, CDR1 is MNHNS and CDR2 is SASEGT. CDR3 sequence (DNA): TGTGCCAGCAGCCTAGCGGAAGAGACCCAGTACTTC. As protein: CASSLAEETQYF.

V and J are TRBV10-3 and TRBJ2-5, with TRBD2 matching 11 bases. Germline V lookup: CDR1 ENHRY, CDR2 SYGVKD. The CDR3 is 13 residues long. J was trimmed by 3 bases and V by 6 bases; bases with no gene match: 0. In nucleotides, the CDR3 is TGTGCCATCAGGACTAGCGGGGAAGAGACCCAGTACTTC. It encodes CAIRTSGEETQYF.

There are a few counts of this clone. V usage is TRBV19 and J usage is TRBJ1-3; 7 nucleotides line up with TRBD1. Germline V lookup: CDR1 LNHDA, CDR2 SQIVND (reference sequence). With V trimmed by 6 bases and J by 0 bases, 11 bases remained unmatched. The CDR3 covers 17 residues. CDR3 protein: CASSQRAGGTSGNTIYF. CDR3 bases: TGTGCCAGTAGCCAAAGGGCAGGGGGAACCTCTGGAAACACCATATATTTT.

Here the CDR3 reads CASSYSGQPYEQYF. In nucleotides, the CDR3 is TGTGCCAGCAGTTACTCTGGACAGCCCTACGAGCAGTACTTC. V is TRBV6-5 and J is TRBJ2-7; TRBD1 is a possible D gene (6 bases). The V gene's germline CDR1 is MNHEY and CDR2 SVGAGI. This CDR3 is built from 14 residues. Trimming shortened V by 0 bases and J by 2 bases, and 8 bases separated the two germline ends.

This rearrangement joins TRBV5-6 to TRBJ2-5; D is undetermined. The germline gives CDR1 SGHDT, CDR2 YYEEEE. Between the trimmed V and J ends, which lost 1 base and 4 bases, there was a span of 8 bases. This CDR3 has 13 residues. The CDR3 loop reads CASSLWARETQYF. Here the CDR3 DNA reads TGTGCCAGCAGCTTGTGGGCGAGAGAGACCCAGTACTTC.

This clone appeared once. This chain links TRBV9 with TRBJ2-7, with 9 bases matching TRBD2. From germline, CDR1 is SGDLS and CDR2 YYNGEE. This CDR3 has 14 amino acids. V gave up 0 bases and J gave up 4 bases; unmatched junction bases: 2. The CDR3 DNA follows: TGTGCCAGCAGCGTAGGGGGACTAGCTTACGAGCAGTACTTC. Protein sequence: CASSVGGLAYEQYF. Variable domain in full (rest from reference TRBV9 and TRBJ2-7): DSGVTQTPKHLITATGQRVTLRCSPRSGDLSVYWYQQSLDQGLQFLIQYYNGEERAKGNILERFSAQQFPDLHSELNLSSLELGDSALYFCASSVGGLAYEQYFGPGTRLTVT.

This clone was found a few times. V usage is TRBV7-8 and J usage is TRBJ2-5; 7 bases line up with TRBD2. The CDR3 covers 16 residues. CDR1 SGHVS and CDR2 FQNEAQ come from the germline V gene. After removal of 5 bases from V and 0 bases from J, the junction contained 9 bases not matched to a gene. The CDR3: CASSGGEGWYQETQYF. Written as DNA, the CDR3 is TGTGCCAGCAGCGGGGGGGAGGGCTGGTACCAAGAGACCCAGTACTTC.

The rearrangement links TRBV9 to TRBJ2-7; 7 nucleotides line up with TRBD1. Trimming at V came to 0 bases and at J to 5 bases, leaving 8 bases not matched to a gene. Germline V CDR1 and CDR2: SGDLS, YYNGEE. There are 15 residues in the CDR3. The CDR3 region has the DNA TGTGCCAGCAGCGTAGGGTGGGACAGAATCCACGAGCAGTACTTC. Amino acid sequence: CASSVGWDRIHEQYF.

The V gene is TRBV6-5, the J gene TRBJ1-4, with D unresolved. V lost 2 bases, J lost 8 bases, and 6 bases lay in between. CDR1 and CDR2 (germline): MNHEY, SVGAGI. CDR3 length: 12 amino acids. In DNA form, the CDR3 reads TGTGCCAGCAGTTACGAGGCGGAAAAACTGTTTTTT. Protein: CASSYEAEKLFF.

A remark on this clone: A read error may account for a junction end that differs from germline. The chain is built from TRBV4-1 and TRBJ2-7; no clear D gene. The CDR3 has 14 residues. CDR1 MGHRA and CDR2 YSYEKL come from the germline V gene. In nucleotides, the CDR3 is TGCACCAGCAGCCAAGATAACATCTCCTACGAGCAGTACTTC. Translating gives CTSSQDNISYEQYF.

The chain recombines TRBV5-1 with TRBJ2-1; TRBD1 might be the D (6 bases). This CDR3 is built from 15 residues. CDR1 and CDR2 from the germline V gene are SGHRS and YFSETQ. Trimming took 3 bases from V and 2 from J, leaving 12 bases between them. CDR3 nucleotide sequence: TGCGCCAGCAGCTCCACGACAGGTCCCTACAATGAGCAGTTCTTC. Amino acids: CASSSTTGPYNEQFF.

J is TRBJ2-1 and V is TRBV2; 7 nucleotides agree with TRBD2. CDR3 length: 14 residues. V lost 4 bases and J lost 9; bases outside the gene matches: 9. Germline CDR1 SNHLY, CDR2 FYNNEI. The CDR3 region has the DNA TGTGCCAGCAGTGGTGGGAGGGCCATCGGTGAGCAGTTCTTC. It specifies CASSGGRAIGEQFF.

The chain links TRBV27 to TRBJ1-2; D might be TRBD1 (5 bases). Trimming cost V 0 bases and J 4 bases, with 15 bases left between them. Germline V lookup: CDR1 MNHEY, CDR2 SMNVEV (reference sequence). The CDR3 runs to 16 residues. Here the CDR3 DNA reads TGTGCCAGCAGTTTATCAAAGGGGAAGCCAAGCTATGGCTACACCTTC. This sequence encodes CASSLSKGKPSYGYTF.

The chain couples TRBV4-1 to TRBJ2-7; no definite D call. The CDR3 has 15 residues. Germline lookup yields CDR1 MGHRA and CDR2 YSYEKL. The V and J ends lost 1 base and 1 base respectively, with 11 bases between them. The CDR3 coding sequence is TGCGCCAGCAGCCAAGGTCCGCTGCTATCCTACGAGCAGTACTTC. Encoded protein: CASSQGPLLSYEQYF.